This T cell receptor beta chain came from a study of human T cells and chemical hapten exposure. The germline V gene encodes CDR1 SGDLS and CDR2 YYNGEE. This CDR3 is built from 12 residues. V shed 4 bases, J shed 5 bases, and the junction held 2 bases outside the gene matches. This clonotype has more than one count but fewer than ten. Indicated time point: patch test 1, 2 weeks after DPC sensitization. Treatment in this sample: therapeutic diphenylcyclopropenone sensitization with weekly scalp DPC. MiXCR, applied by TCRdb to the RACE reads, yields one record per CDR3 protein. The profile shows 150,000 to 200,000 distinct CDR3 sequences, more than 12% of them singletons.

The rearrangement links TRBV9 to TRBJ2-7; TRBD1 matches 8 bases. The receptor's source is a woman under 40 with alopecia areata. Some clones in this sample may be carry-over from other donors' samples. The input for sequencing was whole blood, taken in connection with sensitization to the hapten diphenylcyclopropenone (DPC). The CDR3 coding sequence is TGTGCCAGCAGCCGACAGGGGAACGAGCAGTACTTC. Its protein product is CASSRQGNEQYF. Looking up the rest from reference TRBV9 and TRBJ2-7 gives the full variable domain: DSGVTQTPKHLITATGQRVTLRCSPRSGDLSVYWYQQSLDQGLQFLIQYYNGEERAKGNILERFSAQQFPDLHSELNLSSLELGDSALYFCASSRQGNEQYFGPGTRLTVT.